The 22 T cell receptor beta chains presented below share a single source sample, sequenced in a study of blood T cells in healthy people across ages. The use of a sample-barcoded 5' primer and a J-beta primer mix characterized a second PCR of roughly 6 to 11 cycles. A single record per CDR3 protein comes from TCRdb applying MiXCR to the 5' RACE reads. The sample lists hundreds of thousands of distinct CDR3 sequences, less than 40% occurring once. Sequences were obtained from blood. The receptors were sampled from a woman of 80 years or more in good health.

This clonotype was counted many times. The J gene is TRBJ2-7, the V gene TRBV12-3 or TRBV12-4; TRBD1 matches at 8 bases. This CDR3 is built from 15 residues. Germline trimming cut 5 bases from V and 5 bases from J; bases unmatched to any gene: 11. CDR3 nucleotide sequence: TGTGCCAGCAGTCCCCCGACAGGGGTAAATCACGAGCAGTACTTC. It codes for CASSPPTGVNHEQYF.

This clonotype came up a few times. The gene calls are TRBV12-3 or TRBV12-4 and TRBJ1-6; 9 bases align to TRBD1. The CDR3 runs 16 residues. J was trimmed by 4 bases and V by 5 bases; bases with no gene match: 6. The CDR3 sequence is CASSIGTGSYNSPLHF. The DNA of the CDR3 is TGTGCCAGCAGTATCGGGACAGGGTCTTATAATTCACCCCTCCACTTT.

This clonotype has only a few counts. A much larger clone sits a single nucleotide away, making a read error possible. This rearrangement joins TRBV7-3 to TRBJ2-7, with TRBD1 as a possible D gene (6 bases). Germline V gene data show CDR1 as SGHTA and CDR2 as FQGTGA. V was cut by 2 bases and J by 7 bases, with 18 bases left in between. CDR3 length: 15 amino acids. CDR3 loop: CASSLQGLALNEQYF. CDR3 sequence (DNA): TGTGCCAGCAGCTTACAGGGGTTAGCCCTGAATGAGCAGTACTTC. The full variable domain, with the rest looked up from reference TRBV7-3 and TRBJ2-7, is GAGVSQTPSNKVTEKGKYVELRCDPISGHTALYWYRQSLGQGPEFLIYFQGTGAADDSGLPNDRFFAVRPEGSVSTLKIQRTERGDSAVYLCASSLQGLALNEQYFGPGTRLTVT.

In this sample, this clonotype turned up many times. The rearrangement links TRBV20-1 to TRBJ2-3; 12 positions match TRBD2. This CDR3 has 14 residues. V lost 5 bases to trimming and J lost 6 bases; unmatched junction nucleotides: 6. Germline V lookup: CDR1 DFQATT, CDR2 SNEGSKA (reference sequence). CDR3 protein: CSAGGLAGRDTQYF. CDR3 sequence (DNA): TGCAGTGCTGGTGGACTAGCGGGGAGGGATACGCAGTATTTT.

As regards this clonotype: A read error is possible here, since a much larger clone lies one base away. The V and J genes are TRBV2 and TRBJ2-1; D gene ambiguous. This CDR3 is 13 amino acids long. Germline V gene sequence: CDR1 SNHLY, CDR2 FYNNEI. The chain's CDR3 is CAGSGERNNEQFF. The CDR3 bases are TGTGCCGGCAGTGGGGAAAGAAACAATGAGCAGTTCTTC.

The chain employs TRBV14 and TRBJ2-1; D might be TRBD1 (5 bases). Germline V gene data show CDR1 as SGHDN and CDR2 as FVKESK. This CDR3 is built from 15 residues. V was trimmed by 1 base and J by 3 bases, leaving 10 bases between them. In DNA form, the CDR3 reads TGTGCCAGCAGCCAAGGGACAATGAGCTACAATGAGCAGTTCTTC. Translating it yields CASSQGTMSYNEQFF.

As regards this clonotype: Being one base from a much bigger clone, this may be a read error. The chain joins TRBV5-1 to TRBJ2-7; the D gene is possibly TRBD1 (5 bases). The germline V gene has CDR1 SGHRS and CDR2 YFSETQ. The CDR3 extends over 13 amino acids. V lost 3 bases and J 6 bases, leaving 13 bases between the germline ends. The CDR3 DNA follows: TGCGCCAGCAGCTCGGCCAACCAGGGCGAGCAGTACTTC. Its protein product is CASSSANQGEQYF.

This clonotype was picked up many times. This sequence joins TRBV13 and TRBJ2-6; TRBD1 agrees at 7 bases. Trimming cost V 4 bases and J 0 bases; bases outside gene matches: 3. CDR1 and CDR2 from the germline V gene are PRHDT and FYEKMQ (reference sequence). The length of the CDR3 is 16 residues. CDR3 region: CASSSWDSSGANVLTF. The CDR3 DNA follows: TGTGCCAGCAGCTCCTGGGACAGCTCTGGGGCCAACGTCCTGACTTTC.

V is TRBV28 and J is TRBJ1-1; 8 bases match TRBD1. The germline CDR1 and CDR2 sequences are MDHEN and SYDVKM. Trimming took 5 bases from V and 1 from J; bases not matched to a gene: 6. The length of the CDR3 is 15 residues. CDR3 sequence: CASSQTGTGNTEAFF. CDR3 DNA: TGTGCCAGCAGTCAGACCGGGACAGGGAACACTGAAGCTTTCTTT.

The J gene is TRBJ2-1, the V gene TRBV20-1; 10 bases are shared with TRBD2. Germline-derived CDR1 and CDR2 are DFQATT and SNEGSKA (reference sequence). V shed 3 bases, J shed 6 bases, and the junction held 14 bases outside the gene matches. The CDR3 length is 17 residues. CDR3 nucleotide sequence: TGCAGTGCTAGTGTCAGACTAGCGGGTGGACCCGGCAATGAGCAGTTCTTC. Translating gives CSASVRLAGGPGNEQFF.

The chain employs TRBV20-1 and TRBJ1-1; a possible D gene is TRBD1 (5 bases). Looked up from germline, CDR1 is DFQATT and CDR2 is SNEGSKA (reference sequence). This CDR3 is 11 amino acids long. Between the trimmed V and J ends, which lost 3 bases and 4 bases, there was a span of 6 bases. Here the CDR3 reads CSARGLTEAFF. The CDR3 bases are TGCAGTGCTAGGGGGCTCACTGAAGCTTTCTTT.

This clonotype was seen repeatedly, ten times or more. The gene calls are TRBV28 and TRBJ2-7; possible D gene TRBD1, 6 bases. The germline CDR1 and CDR2 sequences are MDHEN and SYDVKM. The CDR3 totals 14 residues. V lost 5 bases, J lost 3 bases, and 14 bases lay in between. Here the CDR3 DNA reads TGTGCCAGCAGTCCCACAGGGAACAGCTACGAGCAGTACTTC. As protein: CASSPTGNSYEQYF.

The chain is built from TRBV5-4 and TRBJ2-5; D unresolved. The DNA end favors TRBJ2-7, so the J call may be wrong. Germline values: CDR1 SGHNT, CDR2 YYREEE (reference sequence). This CDR3 region has 14 residues. The CDR3 loop reads CASSLGTDRYEQYF. The CDR3 bases are TGTGCCAGCAGCCTCGGAACGGATAGATACGAGCAGTACTTC.

About this clonotype itself: Possible read error: a much larger clone is one base away. J is TRBJ2-7 and V is TRBV3-1, with D tentatively TRBD1 (7 bases). Germline V lookup: CDR1 LGHDT, CDR2 YNNKEL (reference sequence). CDR3 size: 17 residues. V shed 2 bases and J shed 3 bases, with 20 bases lying between them. The CDR3 reads CASSQIFEGGTVYEQYF. In DNA form, the CDR3 reads TGTGCCAGCAGCCAAATTTTTGAAGGAGGGACAGTCTACGAGCAGTACTTC.

This clonotype was observed a handful of times. Being one base from a much bigger clone, this may be a read error. Here the CDR3 DNA reads TGTGCCAGCAGCTTGACAGGGGTCCCCCGAGAGACCCAGTACTTC. Encoded protein: CASSLTGVPRETQYF. The rearrangement joins TRBV7-7 to TRBJ2-5; 8 bases are a match to TRBD1. Germline CDR1 and CDR2: SSHAT and FNYEAQ (reference sequence). This CDR3 contains 15 residues. Trimming removed 3 bases from V and 4 bases from J; junction bases left unmatched: 7.

This clonotype was counted at least ten times. The chain carries TRBV7-6 and TRBJ2-1, with D maybe TRBD1 (6 bases). Looked up from germline, CDR1 is SGHVS and CDR2 is FNYEAQ. The CDR3 consists of 13 residues. V was trimmed by 8 bases and J by 5 bases, leaving 13 bases between them. The chain's CDR3 is CASAGVGHNEQFF. In DNA form, the CDR3 reads TGTGCCAGCGCAGGGGTTGGGCACAATGAGCAGTTCTTC.

The sample holds many counts of this clonotype. The rearrangement links TRBV4-1 to TRBJ2-5; a weak D match, TRBD1 (5 bases). There are 13 residues in the CDR3. V was shortened by 4 bases and J by 5 bases, with 11 bases between the two germline ends. Germline values: CDR1 MGHRA, CDR2 YSYEKL. Here the CDR3 reads CASSPQGWETQYF. Here the CDR3 DNA reads TGCGCCAGCAGCCCCCAGGGATGGGAGACCCAGTACTTC.

Many counts were recorded for this clonotype. The CDR3 here is CASSLNRDGYTF. In DNA form, the CDR3 reads TGTGCCAGCAGCTTAAACAGGGATGGCTACACCTTC. The rearrangement joins TRBV7-2 to TRBJ1-2; tentatively, D is TRBD1 (6 bases). V dropped 2 bases and J dropped 6 bases, with 7 bases sitting between them. This CDR3 has 12 amino acids. Germline V CDR1 and CDR2: SGHTA, FQGNSA.

This clonotype has only a few counts. The chain couples TRBV27 to TRBJ1-5, with D uncertain. The ends were cut back, 2 bases at V and 0 bases at J, with 5 bases in the middle. Germline V lookup: CDR1 MNHEY, CDR2 SMNVEV (reference sequence). CDR3 size: 14 residues. The CDR3 sequence: CASSLRISNQPQHF. CDR3 nucleotides: TGTGCCAGCAGTTTACGCATTAGCAATCAGCCCCAGCATTTT.

J is TRBJ1-2 and V is TRBV12-3 or TRBV12-4; D is ambiguous. V was shortened by 7 bases and J by 2 bases, with 11 bases between the two germline ends. The CDR3 covers 13 residues. CDR3 residues: CASNTKGNYGYTF. DNA of the CDR3: TGTGCCAGCAACACGAAAGGGAACTATGGCTACACCTTC.

This clonotype was counted many times. This rearrangement joins TRBV3-1 to TRBJ2-5; 9 positions match TRBD2. The germline V gene has CDR1 LGHDT and CDR2 YNNKEL (reference sequence). The V segment lost 2 bases and the J segment 0 bases; nucleotides outside the gene matches: 7. The CDR3 has 17 amino acids. CDR3 DNA sequence: TGTGCCAGCAGCCAACTAGGCGGGGGGGGCAACCAAGAGACCCAGTACTTC. It encodes CASSQLGGGGNQETQYF.

This clonotype was seen repeatedly, ten times or more. This chain uses TRBV5-6 with TRBJ2-1, with D perhaps matching TRBD2 (5 bases). Per germline, CDR1 SGHDT and CDR2 YYEEEE. This CDR3 has 12 residues. V dropped 6 bases and J dropped 4 bases, with 8 bases sitting between them. Here the CDR3 DNA reads TGTGCCAGCATCGGGAATTACAATGAGCAGTTCTTC. Its translation: CASIGNYNEQFF.